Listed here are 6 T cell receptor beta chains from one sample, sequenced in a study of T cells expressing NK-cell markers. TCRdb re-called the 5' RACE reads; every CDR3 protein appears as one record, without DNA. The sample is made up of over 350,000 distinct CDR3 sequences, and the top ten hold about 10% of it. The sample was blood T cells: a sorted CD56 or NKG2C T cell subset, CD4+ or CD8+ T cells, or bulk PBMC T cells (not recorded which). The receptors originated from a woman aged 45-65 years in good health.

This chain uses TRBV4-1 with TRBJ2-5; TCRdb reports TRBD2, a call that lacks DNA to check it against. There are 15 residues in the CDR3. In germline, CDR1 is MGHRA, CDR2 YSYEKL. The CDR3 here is CATRGTGGKAETQYF.

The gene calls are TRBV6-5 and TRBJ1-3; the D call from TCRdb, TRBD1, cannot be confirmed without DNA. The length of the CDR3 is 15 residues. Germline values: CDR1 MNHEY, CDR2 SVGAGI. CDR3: CASSLTRDAWNTIYF.

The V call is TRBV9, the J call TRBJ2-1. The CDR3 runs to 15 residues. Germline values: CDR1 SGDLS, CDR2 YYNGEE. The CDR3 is CASSVSTSSYNEQFF.

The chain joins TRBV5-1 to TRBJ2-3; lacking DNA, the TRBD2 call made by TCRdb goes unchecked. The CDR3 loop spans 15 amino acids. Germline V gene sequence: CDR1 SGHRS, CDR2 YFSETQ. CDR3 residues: CASGQGLGGTDTQYF. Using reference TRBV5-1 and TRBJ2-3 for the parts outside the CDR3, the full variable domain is KAGVTQTPRYLIKTRGQQVTLSCSPISGHRSVSWYQQTPGQGLQFLFEYFSETQRNKGNFPGRFSGRQFSNSRSEMNVSTLELGDSALYLCASGQGLGGTDTQYFGPGTRLTVL.

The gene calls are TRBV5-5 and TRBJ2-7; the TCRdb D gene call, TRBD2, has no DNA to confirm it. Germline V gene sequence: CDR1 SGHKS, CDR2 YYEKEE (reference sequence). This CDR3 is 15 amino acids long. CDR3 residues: CASSLYAITSYEQYF.

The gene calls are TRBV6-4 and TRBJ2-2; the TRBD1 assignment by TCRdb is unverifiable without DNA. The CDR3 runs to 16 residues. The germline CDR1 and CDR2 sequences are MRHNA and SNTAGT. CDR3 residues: CASSEYGTQITGELFF.